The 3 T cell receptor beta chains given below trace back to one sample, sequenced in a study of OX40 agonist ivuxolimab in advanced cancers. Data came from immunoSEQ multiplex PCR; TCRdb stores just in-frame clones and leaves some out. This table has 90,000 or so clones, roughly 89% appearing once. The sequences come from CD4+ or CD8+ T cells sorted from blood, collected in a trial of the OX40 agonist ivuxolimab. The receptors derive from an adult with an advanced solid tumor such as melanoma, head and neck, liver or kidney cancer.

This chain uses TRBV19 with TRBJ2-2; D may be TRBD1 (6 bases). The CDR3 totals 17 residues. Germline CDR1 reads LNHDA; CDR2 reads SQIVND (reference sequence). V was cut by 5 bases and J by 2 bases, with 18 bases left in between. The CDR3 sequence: CASSLQGSSTNTGELFF. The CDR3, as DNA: TGTGCCAGTAGTTTGCAGGGGTCCTCAACTAACACCGGGGAGCTGTTTTTT.

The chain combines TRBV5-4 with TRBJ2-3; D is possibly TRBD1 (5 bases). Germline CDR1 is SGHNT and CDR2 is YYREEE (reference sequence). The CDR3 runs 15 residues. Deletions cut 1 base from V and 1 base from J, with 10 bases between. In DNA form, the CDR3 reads TGTGCCAGCAGCTTGACCCAAGGGGGCACAGATACGCAGTATTTT. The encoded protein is CASSLTQGGTDTQYF. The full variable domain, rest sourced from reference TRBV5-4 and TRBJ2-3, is ETGVTQSPTHLIKTRGQQVTLRCSSQSGHNTVSWYQQALGQGPQFIFQYYREEENGRGNFPPRFSGLQFPNYSSELNVNALELDDSALYLCASSLTQGGTDTQYFGPGTRLTVL.

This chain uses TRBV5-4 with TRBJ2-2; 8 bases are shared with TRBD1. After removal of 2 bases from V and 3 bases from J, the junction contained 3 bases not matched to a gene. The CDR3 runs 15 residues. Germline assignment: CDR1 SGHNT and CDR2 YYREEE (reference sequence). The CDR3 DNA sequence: TGTGCCAGCAGCTTCGGGACAGGTTACACCGGGGAGCTGTTTTTT. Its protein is CASSFGTGYTGELFF. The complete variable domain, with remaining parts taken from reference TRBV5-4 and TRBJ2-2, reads ETGVTQSPTHLIKTRGQQVTLRCSSQSGHNTVSWYQQALGQGPQFIFQYYREEENGRGNFPPRFSGLQFPNYSSELNVNALELDDSALYLCASSFGTGYTGELFFGEGSRLTVL.